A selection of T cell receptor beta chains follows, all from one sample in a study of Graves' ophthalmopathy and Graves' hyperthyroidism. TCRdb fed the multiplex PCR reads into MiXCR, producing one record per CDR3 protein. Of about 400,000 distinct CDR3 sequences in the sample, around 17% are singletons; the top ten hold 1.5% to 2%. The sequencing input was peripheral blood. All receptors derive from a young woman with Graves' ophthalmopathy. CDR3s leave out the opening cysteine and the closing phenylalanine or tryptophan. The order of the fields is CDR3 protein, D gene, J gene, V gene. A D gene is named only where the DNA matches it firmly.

cdr3_aa: ASRNAGVGRDSPLH
d_call: .
j_call: TRBJ1-6
v_call: TRBV6-2/TRBV6-3

cdr3_aa: ASSYSKGRHEQY
d_call: .
j_call: TRBJ2-7
v_call: TRBV6-2/TRBV6-3

cdr3_aa: ASSDARGSYGYT
d_call: .
j_call: TRBJ1-2
v_call: TRBV6-1

cdr3_aa: AWSPDTNYGYT
d_call: .
j_call: TRBJ1-2
v_call: TRBV30

cdr3_aa: ATSDSKAVYTGELF
d_call: .
j_call: TRBJ2-2
v_call: TRBV24-1

cdr3_aa: ASSLEWGLAGAY
d_call: TRBD2
j_call: TRBJ2-4
v_call: TRBV5-1

cdr3_aa: ASSQGTSAGGEQY
d_call: TRBD2
j_call: TRBJ2-7
v_call: TRBV3-1

cdr3_aa: ASSKRTVRAAHEQY
d_call: .
j_call: TRBJ2-7
v_call: TRBV19

cdr3_aa: ASSNGGLAKNIQY
d_call: .
j_call: TRBJ2-4
v_call: TRBV12-3/TRBV12-4

cdr3_aa: ASSVPTTGLVLF
d_call: .
j_call: TRBJ2-2
v_call: TRBV25-1

cdr3_aa: ASSRRGGNTEAF
d_call: .
j_call: TRBJ1-1
v_call: TRBV7-8

cdr3_aa: ASSWGRKGPYEQY
d_call: .
j_call: TRBJ2-7
v_call: TRBV27

cdr3_aa: SARAPLDITGRLNSPLH
d_call: .
j_call: TRBJ1-6
v_call: TRBV20-1

cdr3_aa: ASSYSTSHRAAEAF
d_call: .
j_call: TRBJ1-1
v_call: TRBV6-5

cdr3_aa: SAGSGGLAEAF
d_call: .
j_call: TRBJ1-1
v_call: TRBV20-1

cdr3_aa: ASSPDPSGNTIY
d_call: .
j_call: TRBJ1-3
v_call: TRBV6-1

cdr3_aa: ASSSGQGGINQPQH
d_call: .
j_call: TRBJ1-5
v_call: TRBV12-3/TRBV12-4

cdr3_aa: ASRSLGPMNTEAF
d_call: .
j_call: TRBJ1-1
v_call: TRBV28

cdr3_aa: ASSELLVDEQY
d_call: .
j_call: TRBJ2-7
v_call: TRBV25-1

cdr3_aa: ASSLLRGGNQPQH
d_call: .
j_call: TRBJ1-5
v_call: TRBV12-3/TRBV12-4

cdr3_aa: AWSVTKTGPRRDTEAF
d_call: TRBD1
j_call: TRBJ1-1
v_call: TRBV30

cdr3_aa: ASRVSKLGAETQY
d_call: .
j_call: TRBJ2-5
v_call: TRBV12-3/TRBV12-4

cdr3_aa: ASSPGTGGHPYEQY
d_call: TRBD1
j_call: TRBJ2-7
v_call: TRBV6-1

cdr3_aa: ATSRDWTRESWETQY
d_call: .
j_call: TRBJ2-5
v_call: TRBV15

cdr3_aa: ASSSPGAAGNTIY
d_call: .
j_call: TRBJ1-3
v_call: TRBV28

cdr3_aa: ASSYLGVDEQY
d_call: .
j_call: TRBJ2-7
v_call: TRBV6-5

cdr3_aa: ASSYDGSGNYEQY
d_call: TRBD2
j_call: TRBJ2-7
v_call: TRBV6-5

cdr3_aa: ASNSGTGFINQPQH
d_call: TRBD1
j_call: TRBJ1-5
v_call: TRBV28

cdr3_aa: ASSLDPRDRTNQPQH
d_call: TRBD1
j_call: TRBJ1-5
v_call: TRBV12-3/TRBV12-4

cdr3_aa: ASSLGLASEQY
d_call: .
j_call: TRBJ2-7
v_call: TRBV7-8

cdr3_aa: ASSLLAAYNEQF
d_call: .
j_call: TRBJ2-1
v_call: TRBV27

cdr3_aa: SADRVDQPQH
d_call: .
j_call: TRBJ1-5
v_call: TRBV20-1

cdr3_aa: ASTTGGNYFSPLH
d_call: TRBD1
j_call: TRBJ1-6
v_call: TRBV19

cdr3_aa: ASSLSERNTIY
d_call: .
j_call: TRBJ1-3
v_call: TRBV12-3/TRBV12-4

cdr3_aa: ASSFFVRRSNTGELF
d_call: .
j_call: TRBJ2-2
v_call: TRBV28

cdr3_aa: SARGGDVSSYEQY
d_call: .
j_call: TRBJ2-7
v_call: TRBV20-1

cdr3_aa: SASRRLNTEAF
d_call: .
j_call: TRBJ1-1
v_call: TRBV20-1

cdr3_aa: ASTFTPNTEAF
d_call: .
j_call: TRBJ1-1
v_call: TRBV28

cdr3_aa: AIRRSLQETQY
d_call: .
j_call: TRBJ2-5
v_call: TRBV10-3

cdr3_aa: ASSSGTSGGSEQY
d_call: TRBD2
j_call: TRBJ2-7
v_call: TRBV7-6

cdr3_aa: ASSYEDIQY
d_call: .
j_call: TRBJ2-4
v_call: TRBV6-2/TRBV6-3

cdr3_aa: ASSYGSTGELF
d_call: .
j_call: TRBJ2-2
v_call: TRBV6-2/TRBV6-3

cdr3_aa: ASSRPGTGRNEQY
d_call: TRBD1
j_call: TRBJ2-7
v_call: TRBV7-2

cdr3_aa: ASSPRQGVANTEAF
d_call: TRBD1
j_call: TRBJ1-1
v_call: TRBV7-8

cdr3_aa: ASMVLDRLRRPEAF
d_call: TRBD1
j_call: TRBJ1-1
v_call: TRBV19

cdr3_aa: SARDWQRGTGELF
d_call: TRBD2
j_call: TRBJ2-2
v_call: TRBV20-1

cdr3_aa: ASSLASTSKGQETQY
d_call: .
j_call: TRBJ2-5
v_call: TRBV5-1

cdr3_aa: ASSLGVSGSYEQY
d_call: .
j_call: TRBJ2-7
v_call: TRBV7-2

cdr3_aa: SVESNTEAF
d_call: .
j_call: TRBJ1-1
v_call: TRBV29-1

cdr3_aa: SVEVRGSFYGYT
d_call: .
j_call: TRBJ1-2
v_call: TRBV29-1